The rows below give T cell receptor beta chains drawn from one sample of a study of blood T cell repertoires in COVID-19. Measured with immunoSEQ multiplex PCR; TCRdb has only the in-frame clones, and not every one. In the table there are about 110,000 clones, 70% to 90% of which are singletons. Sample: peripheral blood. The receptors derive from a human donor in a cohort sampled during active COVID-19. CDR3s include the opening cysteine and the closing phenylalanine or tryptophan. Fields, in order: V gene, D gene, J gene, CDR3 DNA, CDR3 protein. D genes are given only for firm matches.

v_call: TRBV10-3; d_call: TRBD1; j_call: TRBJ1-1; cdr3_nt: TGTGCCATCAGTGAAACAGGGGTGGCTTTCTTT; cdr3_aa: CAISETGVAFF
v_call: TRBV2; d_call: TRBD2; j_call: TRBJ2-1; cdr3_nt: TGTGCCAGCAGTGCGCGACTAGCGAAGGATGAGCAGTTCTTC; cdr3_aa: CASSARLAKDEQFF
v_call: TRBV6-5; d_call: -; j_call: TRBJ1-1; cdr3_nt: TGTGCCAGCAGGACGGGACAATTGGAAGCTTTCTTT; cdr3_aa: CASRTGQLEAFF
v_call: TRBV14; d_call: -; j_call: TRBJ1-1; cdr3_nt: TGTGCCAGCAGCCAAGACCAAATGACAGAGAGGAACACTGAAGCTTTCTTT; cdr3_aa: CASSQDQMTERNTEAFF
v_call: TRBV10-1; d_call: TRBD1; j_call: TRBJ2-7; cdr3_nt: TGCGCCAGCAGTGAGGCCGGGACAGAATCCGAGCAGTACTTC; cdr3_aa: CASSEAGTESEQYF
v_call: TRBV10-1; d_call: -; j_call: TRBJ2-3; cdr3_nt: TGCGCCAGCAGTGACAGGGAACCAGATACGCAGTATTTT; cdr3_aa: CASSDREPDTQYF
v_call: TRBV18; d_call: -; j_call: TRBJ1-6; cdr3_nt: TGTGCCAGCTCACCACTTGGCAGGGTGGCATCGGATTCACCCCTCCACTTT; cdr3_aa: CASSPLGRVASDSPLHF
v_call: TRBV5-4; d_call: TRBD1; j_call: TRBJ2-2; cdr3_nt: TGTGCCAGCAGCTTCCAGGGGGCTTACACCGGGGAGCTGTTTTTT; cdr3_aa: CASSFQGAYTGELFF
v_call: TRBV28; d_call: TRBD1; j_call: TRBJ1-2; cdr3_nt: TGTGCCAGCAGTTTGGGACAGGGGGCCCGGGCCTATGGCTACACCTTC; cdr3_aa: CASSLGQGARAYGYTF
v_call: TRBV3-1/TRBV3-2; d_call: -; j_call: TRBJ1-2; cdr3_nt: TGTGCCAGCAGCCGTCTTGGATGGGGGCCTGACTATGGCTACACCTTC; cdr3_aa: CASSRLGWGPDYGYTF
v_call: TRBV5-4; d_call: -; j_call: TRBJ2-3; cdr3_nt: TGTGCCAGCAGCGGATCCCGGACAGAAAGCACAGATACGCAGTATTTT; cdr3_aa: CASSGSRTESTDTQYF
v_call: TRBV11-2; d_call: TRBD1; j_call: TRBJ2-3; cdr3_nt: TGTGCCAGCAGCTTGGGACAGGGGAGCACAGATACGCAGTATTTT; cdr3_aa: CASSLGQGSTDTQYF
v_call: TRBV3-1/TRBV3-2; d_call: -; j_call: TRBJ2-7; cdr3_nt: TGTGCCAGCAGCCAAGATTTGGCCATCAGGGGCTACGAGCAGTACTTC; cdr3_aa: CASSQDLAIRGYEQYF
v_call: TRBV3-1/TRBV3-2; d_call: -; j_call: TRBJ1-5; cdr3_nt: TGTGCCAGCAGCCTCGGAGGTCAGCCCCAGCATTTT; cdr3_aa: CASSLGGQPQHF
v_call: TRBV2; d_call: -; j_call: TRBJ2-3; cdr3_nt: TGTGCCAGCAGTGACGGGGGGCGACGATTAGATACGCAGTATTTT; cdr3_aa: CASSDGGRRLDTQYF
v_call: TRBV29-1; d_call: TRBD1; j_call: TRBJ1-5; cdr3_nt: TGCAGCGTGCAAGACAGGGGTGGTCAGCCCCAGCATTTT; cdr3_aa: CSVQDRGGQPQHF
v_call: TRBV7-2; d_call: TRBD2; j_call: TRBJ2-7; cdr3_nt: TGTGCCAGCAGCTTCACTAGCGGGACCCCCGAGCAGTACTTC; cdr3_aa: CASSFTSGTPEQYF
v_call: TRBV28; d_call: TRBD2; j_call: TRBJ2-3; cdr3_nt: TGTGCCAGCAGCCTAACTTATGGGGTTGGTCGCGGGAGACGCACAGATACGCAGTATTTT; cdr3_aa: CASSLTYGVGRGRRTDTQYF
v_call: TRBV12-5; d_call: TRBD2; j_call: TRBJ2-1; cdr3_nt: TGTGCTAGTGGTTTAGGAGCGGGAGCCCACAATGAGCAGTTCTTC; cdr3_aa: CASGLGAGAHNEQFF
v_call: TRBV20-1; d_call: -; j_call: TRBJ1-2; cdr3_nt: TGCAGTGCTAGAACGGGTGGCTACACCTTC; cdr3_aa: CSARTGGYTF
v_call: TRBV5-1; d_call: TRBD2; j_call: TRBJ2-5; cdr3_nt: TGCGCCAGCAGCTCCGGACTAGCGGGGGGAACAGGAGAGACCCAGTACTTC; cdr3_aa: CASSSGLAGGTGETQYF
v_call: TRBV6-5; d_call: TRBD2; j_call: TRBJ2-7; cdr3_nt: TGTGCCAGCACGGGGGGGGCTCATCCCTACGAGCAGTACTTC; cdr3_aa: CASTGGAHPYEQYF
v_call: TRBV30; d_call: TRBD1; j_call: TRBJ2-7; cdr3_nt: TGTGCCTGGACCGGACAGGGCTTCTACGAGCAGTACTTC; cdr3_aa: CAWTGQGFYEQYF
v_call: TRBV19; d_call: -; j_call: TRBJ2-2; cdr3_nt: TGTGCCAGTAGTATGATAGGGGGCACCGGGGAGCTGTTTTTT; cdr3_aa: CASSMIGGTGELFF
v_call: TRBV2; d_call: TRBD1; j_call: TRBJ1-4; cdr3_nt: TGTGCCAGCAGTTCGGGACAGGGCGATGAAAAACTGTTTTTT; cdr3_aa: CASSSGQGDEKLFF
v_call: TRBV19; d_call: -; j_call: TRBJ1-3; cdr3_nt: TGTGCCAGTAGTCCCCAGGTGGACACCATATATTTT; cdr3_aa: CASSPQVDTIYF